The sequence of this T cell receptor beta chain was determined in a study of blood T cell repertoires in COVID-19. At the level of the study: The samples span acute and convalescent COVID-19 from the United States, Italy and Spain.

Trimming pared 5 bases from V and 1 base from J, leaving 17 bases between. Germline lookup yields CDR1 MNHEY and CDR2 SMNVEV (reference sequence). This CDR3 has 16 amino acids. Ages ranged from roughly 18 to 100 years, with residence in under 25 US areas. Using immunoSEQ multiplex PCR, the repertoire was profiled, and TCRdb retains in-frame clones only, with some absent. Here the sample spans roughly 260,000 clones, roughly nine tenths being singletons. Material: PBMCs or T cells enriched from blood (not recorded which). The chain uses TRBV27 and TRBJ2-5, with D maybe TRBD2 (5 bases). The clonotype was recovered from a woman aged 25 to 39 with acute COVID-19. The CDR3 DNA reads TGTGCCAGCAGTGCTTCTCCGGGAAGCTTCCAAGAGACCCAGTACTTC. This sequence encodes CASSASPGSFQETQYF.